Each of the 13 T cell receptor beta chains below was sequenced from the same sample in a study of OX40 agonist ivuxolimab in advanced cancers. The method was immunoSEQ multiplex PCR; TCRdb's version includes in-frame clones alone and lacks a portion of them. Of about 38,000 clones listed, 92% are singletons. The source was CD4+ or CD8+ T cells sorted from blood, collected in a trial of the OX40 agonist ivuxolimab. These receptors were taken from an adult with an advanced solid tumor such as melanoma, head and neck, liver or kidney cancer.

This chain uses TRBV29-1 with TRBJ2-1; weak D call: TRBD1 (5 bases). Germline assignment: CDR1 SQVTM and CDR2 ANQGSEA. The ends were cut back, 4 bases at V and 7 bases at J, with 17 bases in the middle. This CDR3 contains 14 residues. In nucleotides, the CDR3 is TGCAGCGTTGTAAGGCCAGGGCGTCTGAATGAGCAGTTCTTC. Translated: CSVVRPGRLNEQFF.

The CDR3 coding sequence is TGTGCCAGCAGTTCCTTTAGCGGGCCTGCTAGGGAGCAGTTCTTC. Amino acid sequence: CASSSFSGPAREQFF. The rearrangement uses TRBV28 and TRBJ2-1, with 7 bases matching TRBD2. Germline CDR1 is MDHEN and CDR2 is SYDVKM. CDR3 length equals 15 residues. The trim removed 4 bases at V and 10 bases at J, leaving 13 bases unmatched.

This chain uses TRBV4-3 with TRBJ2-1; 12 nucleotides match TRBD2. CDR1 and CDR2 (germline): LGHNA, YSLEER. This CDR3 has 15 amino acids. Trimming at V came to 1 base and at J to 6 bases, leaving 1 base not matched to a gene. The CDR3 nucleotides are TGCGCCAGCAGCCAAGGGACTAGCGGGATCAATGAGCAGTTCTTC. Translating gives CASSQGTSGINEQFF.

This chain joins TRBV10-3 and TRBJ2-3; TRBD2 matches 9 bases. The CDR3 sequence is 19 residues long. Looked up from germline, CDR1 is ENHRY and CDR2 is SYGVKD. The trim removed 3 bases at V and 4 bases at J, leaving 17 bases unmatched. The DNA for the CDR3 is TGTGCCATCAGTGACCCCTCAGTCTGGCTAGCGGGAAGGTCAGATACGCAGTATTTT. This gives the protein CAISDPSVWLAGRSDTQYF.

This chain joins TRBV7-9 and TRBJ1-4; D possibly corresponds to TRBD1 (6 bases). With 5 bases removed from V and 4 bases from J, the gap between germline ends came to 14 bases. This CDR3 is 15 amino acids long. In germline, CDR1 is SEHNR, CDR2 FQNEAQ (reference sequence). This chain's CDR3 is CASSTVAGVNEKLFF. The DNA for the CDR3 is TGTGCCAGCAGCACCGTGGCAGGGGTTAATGAAAAACTGTTTTTT.

The V and J genes are TRBV2 and TRBJ2-7, with TRBD2 matching 8 bases. The CDR3 has 13 residues. J lost 0 bases, V lost 7 bases, and 2 bases had no gene match. CDR1 and CDR2 from the germline V gene are SNHLY and FYNNEI. The CDR3 DNA reads as TGTGCCAGCACACTAGCGGACTCCTACGAGCAGTACGTC. Its translation is CASTLADSYEQYV.

V and J are TRBV5-6 and TRBJ2-7; no clear D gene. The CDR3 has 12 amino acids. The V gene's germline CDR1 is SGHDT and CDR2 YYEEEE. The germline V and J ends were trimmed by 3 bases and 5 bases, with 9 bases remaining between them. CDR3 residues: CASSWWGNEQYF. The DNA for the CDR3 is TGTGCCAGCAGCTGGTGGGGAAACGAGCAGTACTTC. Using reference TRBV5-6 and TRBJ2-7 for the parts outside the CDR3, the full variable domain is DAGVTQSPTHLIKTRGQQVTLRCSPKSGHDTVSWYQQALGQGPQFIFQYYEEEERQRGNFPDRFSGHQFPNYSSELNVNALLLGDSALYLCASSWWGNEQYFGPGTRLTVT.

The chain carries TRBV25-1 and TRBJ2-1; D not certain. V lost 3 bases and J lost 10, with 7 bases in between. The germline V gene has CDR1 MGHDK and CDR2 SYGVNS. CDR3 length: 11 residues. CDR3 nucleotide sequence: TGTGCCAGCAGTGATCCCGCGGAGCAGTTCTTC. Encoded protein: CASSDPAEQFF.

The V and J genes are TRBV28 and TRBJ2-7; 9 bases are a match to TRBD2. V was pared by 1 base and J by 0 bases, with 4 bases of the junction left unmatched. The CDR3 runs 16 residues. Germline assignment: CDR1 MDHEN and CDR2 SYDVKM. CDR3 residues: CASSLSAAGGSYEQYF. In DNA form, the CDR3 reads TGTGCCAGCAGTTTATCAGCAGCGGGAGGCTCCTACGAGCAGTACTTC.

This clone was picked up a small number of times. The chain couples TRBV30 to TRBJ2-7, with 13 nucleotides matching TRBD2. The V and J ends lost 0 bases and 6 bases, in that order; junction bases with no gene match: 11. This CDR3 has 17 amino acids. CDR1 is GTSNPN and CDR2 is SVGIG in the germline V gene (reference sequence). This CDR3 reads CAWSVQNQLAGGIEQYF. CDR3 in DNA: TGTGCCTGGAGTGTACAGAACCAACTAGCGGGAGGGATCGAGCAGTACTTC.

The rearrangement joins TRBV7-8 to TRBJ1-3; a weak D match, TRBD1 (5 bases). CDR1 is SGHVS, CDR2 FQNEAQ, per germline. V was trimmed by 3 bases and J by 2 bases, leaving 14 bases between them. The CDR3 sequence is 16 residues long. The CDR3 region is CASSLDGAGTGNTIYF. As DNA, the CDR3 is TGTGCCAGCAGCTTGGATGGGGCCGGCACTGGAAACACCATATATTTT. The complete variable domain, with remaining parts taken from reference TRBV7-8 and TRBJ1-3, reads GAGVSQSPRYKVAKRGQDVALRCDPISGHVSLFWYQQALGQGPEFLTYFQNEAQLDKSGLPSDRFFAERPEGSVSTLKIQRTQQEDSAVYLCASSLDGAGTGNTIYFGEGSWLTVV.

The V gene is TRBV10-1, the J gene TRBJ2-1; D unclear. CDR1 is WNHNN and CDR2 is SYGVQD in the germline V gene (reference sequence). The CDR3 loop spans 15 amino acids. V lost 6 bases to trimming and J lost 4 bases, with 16 bases between them. CDR3 nucleotides: TGCGCCAGCAGCTCTCCAGGAGAACCTTACAATGAGCAGTTCTTC. Translated, it gives CASSSPGEPYNEQFF.

This chain connects TRBV2 to TRBJ1-1; perhaps TRBD1 as D (5 bases). V was trimmed by 2 bases and J by 1 base, leaving 11 bases between them. CDR1 is SNHLY and CDR2 is FYNNEI in the germline V gene. CDR3 length: 15 residues. Written as DNA, the CDR3 is TGTGCCAGCAGTGAACTTAGGGGCGGGAACACTGAAGCTTTCTTT. It yields the protein CASSELRGGNTEAFF. The whole variable domain, remainder taken from reference TRBV2 and TRBJ1-1, is EPEVTQTPSHQVTQMGQEVILRCVPISNHLYFYWYRQILGQKVEFLVSFYNNEISEKSEIFDDQFSVERPDGSNFTLKIRSTKLEDSAMYFCASSELRGGNTEAFFGQGTRLTVV.